These 10 T cell receptor beta chains share one sample of origin, sequenced in a study of shared clonotypes between healthy human individuals. TCRdb keeps only in-frame clones here, not all; method: immunoSEQ multiplex PCR. The sample carries some 630,000 clones, less than 80% recorded once. Sequencing was performed on memory CD4+ T cells sorted from blood. The sample's subset: CD45RA-negative fraction. The receptors stem from a woman in her 30s in good health.

The genes are TRBV19 and TRBJ2-1; 8 nucleotides align to TRBD1. Germline CDR1 LNHDA, CDR2 SQIVND (reference sequence). The CDR3 loop spans 14 amino acids. With 5 bases clipped from V and 5 bases from J, the junction kept 5 bases outside the gene matches. The CDR3 DNA is TGTGCCAGTAGTCACCCGACAGGGGACAATGAGCAGTTCTTC. Amino acid sequence: CASSHPTGDNEQFF.

The V call is TRBV5-6, the J call TRBJ1-2, with D possibly being TRBD1 (6 bases). CDR3 length: 14 amino acids. The germline V gene has CDR1 SGHDT and CDR2 YYEEEE. Trimming removed 5 bases at V and 0 bases at J, with 11 bases between. This chain's CDR3 is CASRLQGANYGYTF. CDR3 sequence (DNA): TGTGCCAGCAGACTACAGGGTGCTAACTATGGCTACACCTTC.

The chain combines TRBV5-4 with TRBJ1-1, with D uncertain. V shed 1 base and J shed 0 bases, with 4 bases lying between them. CDR3 size: 13 residues. From germline, CDR1 is SGHNT and CDR2 YYREEE (reference sequence). CDR3 sequence (DNA): TGTGCCAGCAGCTTGTCGTTGAACACTGAAGCTTTCTTT. It is translated as CASSLSLNTEAFF. Complete variable domain (other parts from reference TRBV5-4 and TRBJ1-1): ETGVTQSPTHLIKTRGQQVTLRCSSQSGHNTVSWYQQALGQGPQFIFQYYREEENGRGNFPPRFSGLQFPNYSSELNVNALELDDSALYLCASSLSLNTEAFFGQGTRLTVV.

The chain links TRBV10-3 to TRBJ1-3; TRBD1 matches at 7 bases. The CDR3 is 15 amino acids. Germline assignment: CDR1 ENHRY and CDR2 SYGVKD. Germline trimming cut 5 bases from V and 0 bases from J; bases unmatched to any gene: 4. The CDR3 region is CAISKQGNSGNTIYF. The CDR3, as DNA: TGTGCCATCAGTAAACAGGGGAACTCTGGAAACACCATATATTTT.

The J gene is TRBJ2-1, the V gene TRBV30; the D gene is possibly TRBD2 (6 bases). V was shortened by 3 bases and J by 6 bases, with 12 bases between the two germline ends. CDR1 is GTSNPN, CDR2 SVGIG, per germline (reference sequence). The CDR3 contains 13 residues. The CDR3 DNA follows: TGTGCCTGGAGGCCCGGGAGAGGCAATGAGCAGTTCTTC. This encodes CAWRPGRGNEQFF.

The V call is TRBV15, the J call TRBJ2-7; 9 bases fit TRBD1. V was clipped by 8 bases and J by 4 bases; unmatched bases: 15. Germline V gene data show CDR1 as LNHNV and CDR2 as YYDKDF (reference sequence). The CDR3 runs 16 residues. In DNA, the CDR3 is TGTGCCACCCGAGCACCGGGACAGGGAACCGTATACGAGCAGTACTTC. Protein product: CATRAPGQGTVYEQYF.

The chain uses TRBV29-1 and TRBJ2-6, with D hard to call. In germline, CDR1 is SQVTM, CDR2 ANQGSEA. V lost 7 bases to trimming and J lost 0 bases, with 13 bases between them. This CDR3 has 15 amino acids. CDR3 sequence reads: CSAALYVSGANVLTF. CDR3 in DNA: TGCAGCGCAGCGTTGTATGTCTCTGGGGCCAACGTCCTGACTTTC. Full variable domain (outside the CDR3, taken from reference TRBV29-1 and TRBJ2-6): SAVISQKPSRDICQRGTSLTIQCQVDSQVTMMFWYRQQPGQSLTLIATANQGSEATYESGFVIDKFPISRPNLTFSTLTVSNMSPEDSSIYLCSAALYVSGANVLTFGAGSRLTVL.

This clone occurred a few times. The chain carries TRBV10-1 and TRBJ1-2; TRBD1 matches at 8 bases. The CDR3 covers 13 residues. Germline CDR1 is WNHNN and CDR2 is SYGVQD (reference sequence). V was clipped by 5 bases and J by 3 bases; unmatched bases: 2. The CDR3 spells CASSPGGDYGYTF. CDR3 nucleotide sequence: TGCGCCAGCAGTCCAGGGGGCGACTATGGCTACACCTTC.

This clone has only a few counts. The CDR3: CASSVYYRGGPSSETQYF. CDR3 sequence (DNA): TGTGCCAGCAGTGTCTACTACAGGGGAGGACCTTCTTCGGAGACCCAGTACTTC. The chain joins TRBV6-1 to TRBJ2-5; possibly TRBD1 for D (7 bases). The CDR3 spans 18 residues. Germline V gives CDR1 MNHNS, CDR2 SASEGT. Between the trimmed V and J ends, which lost 4 bases and 5 bases, there was a span of 26 bases.

This clone appeared once. The genes are TRBV5-1 and TRBJ1-1, with unresolved D. The length of the CDR3 is 15 residues. Trimming took 4 bases from V and 4 from J, leaving 17 bases between them. The germline gives CDR1 SGHRS, CDR2 YFSETQ. CDR3 sequence (DNA): TGCGCCAGCAGCGGACCGGGATTTGAGGGCACTGAAGCTTTCTTT. It translates to CASSGPGFEGTEAFF.